These 25 T cell receptor beta chains came from one sample sequenced in a study of preoperative IRX-2 immunotherapy in early breast cancer. Produced via immunoSEQ multiplex PCR; TCRdb's table is partial and in-frame only. The sample lists fewer than 3,500 clones, about 80% seen once, with about 13% in the top ten. The treatment was: preoperative locoregional IRX-2 cytokine immunotherapy. This sample comprised tumor tissue, obtained after IRX-2 immunotherapy. All receptors derive from a human donor with breast cancer.

The V and J genes are TRBV11-3 and TRBJ1-4; 8 nucleotides align to TRBD1. V was clipped by 1 base and J by 7 bases; unmatched bases: 5. In germline, CDR1 is SGHNT, CDR2 YENEEA. The length of the CDR3 is 15 residues. CDR3 in amino acids: CASSLVAGGGEKLFF. The CDR3 DNA reads as TGTGCCAGCAGCTTAGTGGCAGGGGGCGGTGAAAAACTGTTTTTT.

The chain carries TRBV30 and TRBJ2-1; 10 positions agree with TRBD2. The CDR3 sequence is 17 residues long. The germline gives CDR1 GTSNPN, CDR2 SVGIG (reference sequence). Losses at the gene ends were 0 bases for V and 0 bases for J; bases not matched to a gene: 5. CDR3 in amino acids: CAWSVPSGGASYNEQFF. CDR3 DNA: TGTGCCTGGAGTGTACCAAGCGGGGGGGCCTCCTACAATGAGCAGTTCTTC.

The chain has TRBV15 and TRBJ1-1; no firm D call. The V and J ends lost 1 base and 0 bases respectively, with 15 bases between them. From germline, CDR1 is LNHNV and CDR2 YYDKDF (reference sequence). This CDR3 has 17 amino acids. CDR3 sequence reads: CATSRGINGIMNTEAFF. The CDR3 DNA sequence: TGTGCCACCAGCAGAGGGATTAACGGAATTATGAACACTGAAGCTTTCTTT.

The sample holds a few counts of this clone. The chain combines TRBV19 with TRBJ2-7; TRBD1 matches at 9 bases. Germline V gives CDR1 LNHDA, CDR2 SQIVND (reference sequence). The CDR3 is 16 residues long. V shed 4 bases, J shed 2 bases, and the junction held 9 bases outside the gene matches. The CDR3 reads CASSTDQGTGTYEQYF. CDR3 coding DNA: TGTGCCAGTAGTACTGACCAGGGGACAGGGACCTACGAGCAGTACTTC.

This clone was seen a few times. This sequence joins TRBV6-8 and TRBJ1-2, with 7 bases lining up with TRBD1. Germline V gene data show CDR1 as MNHGY and CDR2 as SAAAGT. The CDR3 length is 12 residues. The V segment lost 6 bases and the J segment 8 bases; nucleotides outside the gene matches: 6. The CDR3 here is CASRIGGEGYTF. The DNA for the CDR3 is TGTGCCAGCAGAATAGGGGGCGAAGGCTACACCTTC.

The J gene is TRBJ2-7, the V gene TRBV6-8, with 7 bases lining up with TRBD2. J gave up 2 bases and V 4 bases, and 8 bases lay outside the gene matches. Germline loops: CDR1 MNHGY, CDR2 SAAAGT. The CDR3 contains 15 residues. DNA for the CDR3: TGTGCCAGCAGTTCCCTTCAAGGGACTACCTACGAGCAGTACTTC. It encodes CASSSLQGTTYEQYF.

The rearrangement uses TRBV19 and TRBJ1-1; unclear D gene. The CDR3 has 15 amino acids. Trimming took off 1 base at V and 0 bases at J, with 9 bases between the two ends. The germline V gene has CDR1 LNHDA and CDR2 SQIVND (reference sequence). The chain's CDR3 is CASSIGGFMNTEAFF. The CDR3 nucleotides are TGTGCCAGTAGTATAGGGGGATTCATGAACACTGAAGCTTTCTTT.

The chain couples TRBV19 to TRBJ2-5; TRBD2 might be the D (6 bases). Looked up from germline, CDR1 is LNHDA and CDR2 is SQIVND (reference sequence). Trimming left V 5 bases short and J 1 base short, with 11 bases between. The CDR3 runs 14 residues. CDR3 nucleotides: TGTGCCAGTAGTGGCCTGGGGGGCCAAGAGACCCAGTACTTC. Translated: CASSGLGGQETQYF.

This clone showed up just a few times. The V call is TRBV11-3, the J call TRBJ1-4; TRBD1 agrees at 11 bases. The V gene's germline CDR1 is SGHNT and CDR2 YENEEA. Germline trimming cut 3 bases from V and 0 bases from J; bases unmatched to any gene: 6. The CDR3 runs 18 residues. The CDR3 DNA reads as TGTGCCAGCAGCTTGCGGGACAGGGGGTACCCAACTAATGAAAAACTGTTTTTT. Its protein product is CASSLRDRGYPTNEKLFF.

The rearrangement joins TRBV29-1 to TRBJ2-7; 8 positions agree with TRBD2. This CDR3 contains 15 residues. Germline loops: CDR1 SQVTM, CDR2 ANQGSEA. The V gene end was trimmed by 3 bases and the J gene end by 5 bases; junction bases not matched to a gene: 12. The CDR3 bases are TGCAGCGTTGAGGTGGTGGGACTAGGGGCCAACGAGCAGTACTTC. It specifies CSVEVVGLGANEQYF.

This clone was seen a single time. The J gene is TRBJ1-2, the V gene TRBV14, with 9 bases lining up with TRBD1. Trimming cost V 6 bases and J 8 bases; bases outside gene matches: 7. In germline, CDR1 is SGHDN, CDR2 FVKESK. This CDR3 is 13 amino acids long. The DNA for the CDR3 is TGTGCCAGCAGGGGGACAGGGAAGGACGGCTACACCTTC. Protein product: CASRGTGKDGYTF. Filled out from reference TRBV14 and TRBJ1-2, the complete variable domain reads EAGVTQFPSHSVIEKGQTVTLRCDPISGHDNLYWYRRVMGKEIKFLLHFVKESKQDESGMPNNRFLAERTGGTYSTLKVQPAELEDSGVYFCASRGTGKDGYTFGSGTRLTVV.

The genes are TRBV29-1 and TRBJ2-2, with TRBD1 matching over 7 bases. Trimming took 5 bases from V and 1 from J; bases not matched to a gene: 1. Germline V gene data show CDR1 as SQVTM and CDR2 as ANQGSEA. The CDR3 loop spans 13 amino acids. Here the CDR3 DNA reads TGCAGCGTTAACAGGGGGAACACCGGGGAGCTGTTTTTT. It codes for CSVNRGNTGELFF.

This clone came up a few times. The chain couples TRBV16 to TRBJ1-4; TRBD1 agrees at 7 bases. The V segment lost 6 bases and the J segment 4 bases; nucleotides outside the gene matches: 5. Germline CDR1 reads KGHSY; CDR2 reads FQNENV. This CDR3 region has 14 residues. CDR3 nucleotide sequence: TGTGCCAGCAGACAGACAGGGCGTAATGAAAAACTGTTTTTT. This translates into CASRQTGRNEKLFF.

This clone is labeled as large (0.1 to 1%). This sequence joins TRBV28 and TRBJ2-7; the D gene could be TRBD1 or TRBD2 (5 bases each). The CDR3 loop spans 16 amino acids. The ends were cut back, 3 bases at V and 2 bases at J, with 17 bases in the middle. Looked up from germline, CDR1 is MDHEN and CDR2 is SYDVKM. The CDR3 DNA sequence: TGTGCCAGCAGTTTGTCCGGGGCCCAACGCGCCTACGAGCAGTACTTC. Amino acid sequence: CASSLSGAQRAYEQYF.

The CDR3 DNA reads TGTGCCATCCTCCGGGACAGAAACTATGGCTACACCTTC. This encodes CAILRDRNYGYTF. The chain links TRBV6-8 to TRBJ1-2; 7 bases match TRBD1. The germline gives CDR1 MNHGY, CDR2 SAAAGT. Unmatched junction bases numbered 7, after V lost 10 bases and J lost 2 bases. This CDR3 is 13 amino acids long.

The genes are TRBV28 and TRBJ2-1; a weak D match, TRBD1 (6 bases). With 1 base removed from V and 3 bases from J, the gap between germline ends came to 22 bases. The germline CDR1 and CDR2 sequences are MDHEN and SYDVKM. This CDR3 is built from 19 residues. The CDR3 nucleotides read TGTGCCAGCAGTTTATCGGTTTTCCACCCTTCGGACAGCTACAATGAGCAGTTCTTC. The encoded protein is CASSLSVFHPSDSYNEQFF.

CDR3 sequence (DNA): TGCGCCAGCAGCACAGGGGGGACCCCAGATACGCAGTATTTT. This translates into CASSTGGTPDTQYF. The gene calls are TRBV5-1 and TRBJ2-3; 8 bases align to TRBD1. The CDR3 spans 14 residues. V was clipped by 4 bases and J by 4 bases; unmatched bases: 5. CDR1 SGHRS and CDR2 YFSETQ come from the germline V gene.

The V and J genes are TRBV23-1 and TRBJ2-7; D not resolved. TRBV23-1 is an open reading frame, and its role is uncertain. V lost 6 bases and J lost 3, with 15 bases in between. CDR3 length equals 14 residues. This chain's CDR3 is CASSPLGLNYEQYF. The CDR3 nucleotides are TGCGCCAGCAGCCCCCTGGGATTAAACTACGAGCAGTACTTC.

J is TRBJ1-1 and V is TRBV23-1; 9 bases line up with TRBD1. TRBV23-1 is recorded as an ORF, its role being uncertain. The J segment lost 1 base and the V segment lost 6 bases, leaving 9 bases of the junction unmatched. CDR3 length: 16 amino acids. Written as DNA, the CDR3 is TGCGCCAGCAGCCAAGATTGGGACAGGGCGAACACTGAAGCTTTCTTT. It yields the protein CASSQDWDRANTEAFF.

A single count supports this clone. The J gene is TRBJ2-1, the V gene TRBV11-3, with D tentatively TRBD2 (5 bases). The CDR3 is made up of 16 amino acids. CDR1 is SGHNT, CDR2 YENEEA, per germline. V was clipped by 1 base and J by 1 base, with 11 bases between them. The CDR3 DNA reads TGTGCCAGCAGCTTAGTCTCCCGAGGGTCCTACAATGAGCAGTTCTTC. Translation gives CASSLVSRGSYNEQFF.

The V and J genes are TRBV6-8 and TRBJ1-1; D is uncertain. The CDR3 is made up of 13 amino acids. Germline V gives CDR1 MNHGY, CDR2 SAAAGT. The V end was cut by 5 bases, the J end by 0 bases, with 7 bases between. The CDR3: CASSPHLNTEAFF. In DNA, the CDR3 is TGTGCCAGCAGTCCCCATCTGAACACTGAAGCTTTCTTT.

A few counts support this clone. The gene calls are TRBV5-1 and TRBJ2-1; D perhaps matches TRBD1 (6 bases). The CDR3 runs to 20 residues. V was trimmed by 2 bases and J by 4 bases, leaving 28 bases between them. CDR1 and CDR2 (germline): SGHRS, YFSETQ. The CDR3 reads CASSLTVGTGKISGYNEQFF. CDR3 DNA: TGCGCCAGCAGCTTAACGGTCGGTACAGGGAAAATTTCGGGGTACAATGAGCAGTTCTTC.

V usage is TRBV6-8 and J usage is TRBJ1-4; D gene unclear. Germline CDR1 is MNHGY and CDR2 is SAAAGT. This CDR3 spans 13 amino acids. Trimming shortened V by 5 bases and J by 4 bases, and 8 bases separated the two germline ends. The DNA for the CDR3 is TGTGCCAGCAGTGCTTTAAGTAATGAAAAACTGTTTTTT. It yields the protein CASSALSNEKLFF.

The gene calls are TRBV2 and TRBJ1-1; no definite D call. This CDR3 comprises 15 residues. V lost 6 bases to trimming and J lost 0 bases, with 14 bases between them. The germline CDR1 and CDR2 sequences are SNHLY and FYNNEI. CDR3 in amino acids: CASSVGVSMNTEAFF. CDR3 DNA sequence: TGTGCCAGCAGCGTAGGCGTGAGCATGAACACTGAAGCTTTCTTT.

This rearrangement joins TRBV19 to TRBJ2-7; tentatively, D is TRBD2 (6 bases). Germline lookup yields CDR1 LNHDA and CDR2 SQIVND (reference sequence). The CDR3 runs 13 residues. V gave up 3 bases and J gave up 6 bases, with 12 bases separating them. DNA for the CDR3: TGTGCCAGTAGTATTACAGGAGGGATCGAGCAGTACTTC. This translates into CASSITGGIEQYF.